The count of the clone carrying this T cell receptor (beta chain) is one. These data are taken from a study of blood T cell repertoires in COVID-19. Study summary: Samples came from the United States, Italy and Spain, spanning acute and convalescent COVID-19. The cDNA or gDNA used as material had been derived from T cells, B-cell-depleted T cells, or PBMCs.

Authors' data handling: Estimation of nucleated cell counts relied on the amplification of reference gene primers. Clones were sequenced by immunoSEQ multiplex PCR, and TCRdb holds only the in-frame ones, with some missing. Clonal size and the V and J genes are those of that table, whereas D and trimming came from the DNA. The sample yields tens of thousands of clones, 75% to 90% seen once. Germline V gene data show CDR1 as KGHSH and CDR2 as LQKENI. This CDR3 has 12 residues. V was cut by 3 bases and J by 2 bases, with 4 bases left in between. The V and J genes are TRBV18 and TRBJ1-1; D call uncertain. The sample comprised peripheral blood. This TCR came from a human donor in a cohort sampled during active COVID-19. The CDR3 protein is CASSPINTEAFF. Here the CDR3 DNA reads TGTGCCAGCTCACCCATTAACACTGAAGCTTTCTTT.